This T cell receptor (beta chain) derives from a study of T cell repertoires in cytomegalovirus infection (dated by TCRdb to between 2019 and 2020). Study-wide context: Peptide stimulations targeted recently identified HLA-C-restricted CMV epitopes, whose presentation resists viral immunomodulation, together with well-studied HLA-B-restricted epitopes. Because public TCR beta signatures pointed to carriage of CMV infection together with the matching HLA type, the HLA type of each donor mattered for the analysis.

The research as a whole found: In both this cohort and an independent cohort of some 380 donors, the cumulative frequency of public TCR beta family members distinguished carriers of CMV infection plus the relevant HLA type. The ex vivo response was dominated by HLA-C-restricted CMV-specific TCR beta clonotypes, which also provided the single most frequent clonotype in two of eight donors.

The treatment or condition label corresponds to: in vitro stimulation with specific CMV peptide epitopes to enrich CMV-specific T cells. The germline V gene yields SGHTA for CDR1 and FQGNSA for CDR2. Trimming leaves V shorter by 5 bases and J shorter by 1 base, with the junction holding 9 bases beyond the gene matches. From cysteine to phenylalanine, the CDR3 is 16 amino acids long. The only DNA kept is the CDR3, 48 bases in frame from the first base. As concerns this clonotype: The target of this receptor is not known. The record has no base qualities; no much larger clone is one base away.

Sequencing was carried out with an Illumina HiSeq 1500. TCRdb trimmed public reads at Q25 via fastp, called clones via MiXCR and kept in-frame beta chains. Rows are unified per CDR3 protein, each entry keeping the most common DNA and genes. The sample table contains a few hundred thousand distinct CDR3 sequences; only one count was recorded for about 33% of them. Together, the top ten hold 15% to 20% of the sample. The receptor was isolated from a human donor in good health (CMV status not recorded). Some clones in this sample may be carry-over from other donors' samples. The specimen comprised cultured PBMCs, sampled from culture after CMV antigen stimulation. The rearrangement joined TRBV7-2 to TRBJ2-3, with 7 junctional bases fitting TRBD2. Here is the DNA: TGTGCCAGCAGCCCATTACTAGCGCCTCGCACAGATACGCAGTATTTT. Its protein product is CASSPLLAPRTDTQYF.